This is a list of T cell receptor beta chains from one sample in a study of blood T cell repertoires in COVID-19. Clones were read by immunoSEQ multiplex PCR, and TCRdb kept only the in-frame ones, dropping some. In the table there are approximately 260,000 clones, 90% to 95% of which are singletons. The specimen sequenced was PBMCs or T cells enriched from blood (not recorded which). Receptors were obtained from a woman aged 18-30 years who had recovered from COVID-19. The conserved cysteine and the conserved F or W are not part of the CDR3 here. The order of the fields is J gene, V gene, CDR3 protein.

J gene: TRBJ1-2; V gene: TRBV5-1; CDR3 protein: ASSQNRAFYGYT
J gene: TRBJ1-2; V gene: TRBV7-2; CDR3 protein: ASSPRTGTGSYGYT
J gene: TRBJ1-3; V gene: TRBV6-5; CDR3 protein: ASTRGTGAGNTIY
J gene: TRBJ2-2; V gene: TRBV28; CDR3 protein: ASSPAGRDGELF
J gene: TRBJ2-1; V gene: TRBV5-6; CDR3 protein: ASGGTGTTSGGYNEQF
J gene: TRBJ1-1; V gene: TRBV5-1; CDR3 protein: ASSWEVLGTEAF
J gene: TRBJ2-1; V gene: TRBV24-1; CDR3 protein: NTRSYNEQF
J gene: TRBJ1-5; V gene: TRBV28; CDR3 protein: ASSLPRGVVSNQPQH
J gene: TRBJ1-1; V gene: TRBV3-1/TRBV3-2; CDR3 protein: ASSQGHLNTEAF
J gene: TRBJ1-1; V gene: TRBV29-1; CDR3 protein: SVGDRKAF
J gene: TRBJ1-4; V gene: TRBV2; CDR3 protein: ASCRDSINEKLF
J gene: TRBJ1-5; V gene: TRBV19; CDR3 protein: ASRGGDGGNQPQH
J gene: TRBJ2-1; V gene: TRBV4-2; CDR3 protein: ASSQEPGGVVDEQF
J gene: TRBJ2-2; V gene: TRBV15; CDR3 protein: ATSNTGGPAGELF
J gene: TRBJ1-6; V gene: TRBV18; CDR3 protein: ASSPEPYNSPLH
J gene: TRBJ1-3; V gene: TRBV4-2; CDR3 protein: ASSQEYWTIGNTIY
J gene: TRBJ1-1; V gene: TRBV7-3; CDR3 protein: ASSSWGPGQLNTEAF
J gene: TRBJ2-1; V gene: TRBV24-1; CDR3 protein: ATGILADYNEQF
J gene: TRBJ1-2; V gene: TRBV14; CDR3 protein: ASSGQFNYGYT
J gene: TRBJ2-1; V gene: TRBV28; CDR3 protein: ASSLNSQGPIYNEQF
J gene: TRBJ1-3; V gene: TRBV4-3; CDR3 protein: ASSQEILGLANTIY
J gene: TRBJ1-5; V gene: TRBV9; CDR3 protein: ASSEGDPQGQPQH
J gene: TRBJ2-1; V gene: TRBV13; CDR3 protein: AGTEGRRRNEQF